This T cell receptor beta chain was documented in a study of blood T cell repertoires in COVID-19 (dated by TCRdb to 2019 to 2021). Notes on the research overall: The collaborator samples originated in the United States, Italy and Spain and spanned the acute and convalescent phases of COVID-19. The sample metadata nearly always contained a de-identified subject ID, COVID-19 status, age in years and sex. The samples were drawn from two sources: the first 160 participants of the ongoing ImmuneRACE study, and some 1,300 subjects contributed by 6 global collaborators. Where available, HLA class I and class II types were obtained from metadata supplied by the sample provider rather than from assay-based typing. The prospective study material was composed of cDNA or gDNA derived from T cells, B-cell-depleted T cells, or PBMCs. Subjects who had been exposed to COVID-19, were actively infected with it, or had recovered from it provided the deeply sampled blood TCRbeta repertoires that made up the dataset. The repertoires were released in a freely available public database intended as a resource for research on the immune response to SARS-CoV-2.

A second Seattle source provided samples from volunteer blood donors who had recovered from COVID-19. Collaborating institutions collected whole blood in K2EDTA tubes following their own protocols. For TCRbeta analysis, collaborators shipped samples as frozen whole blood, isolated PBMCs, or DNA extracted from either of those sample types. TCRbeta CDR3 regions were amplified from genomic DNA by means of the immunoSEQ Assay, a bias-controlled multiplex PCR. The authors' analysis ran thus. Within the assay, amplification of reference gene primers was used to estimate how many nucleated cells each sample contained. Sequence reads were collapsed and filtered to measure the absolute abundance of every unique TCRbeta CDR3 rearrangement. For each sample, productive Simpson clonality was calculated by taking the square root of Simpson's diversity index across productive rearrangements. TCRdb limited this immuneACCESS table to in-frame rearrangements with V and J called. A share of clones is missing; checked studies link under half to unresolved V genes, and the rest is unexplained. That table is the source of V, J and clone size, and D and trimming were worked out from the DNA. This sample has under 300,000 clones in its table, and 75% to 85% of those were observed once. Under 1.5% of the sample belongs to the ten largest clones.

Broader findings and caveats from the paper: The amount of clinical and demographic metadata varied by source and participant and was provided uncurated.

For CDR1 and CDR2, the germline V gene lists MDHEN and SYDVKM. The CDR3 spans 14 residues, from the cysteine through the phenylalanine. The only DNA kept is the CDR3, 42 bases in frame from the first base. Trimming takes 5 bases off V and 3 bases off J; junction bases not matched to a gene: 4. In the case of this clone: The specificity of this receptor is unknown. It has no much larger one-base neighbor in the sample; base qualities were not kept.

Recombination joined TRBV28 with TRBJ1-5, with TRBD1 matching 7 junction bases. Input material: peripheral blood. The TCR sequence derives from a woman in her forties who had recovered from COVID-19. The CDR3 has the sequence CASSDREDNQPQHF. In nucleotide form, the sequence is TGTGCCAGCAGTGACAGGGAGGACAATCAGCCCCAGCATTTT.